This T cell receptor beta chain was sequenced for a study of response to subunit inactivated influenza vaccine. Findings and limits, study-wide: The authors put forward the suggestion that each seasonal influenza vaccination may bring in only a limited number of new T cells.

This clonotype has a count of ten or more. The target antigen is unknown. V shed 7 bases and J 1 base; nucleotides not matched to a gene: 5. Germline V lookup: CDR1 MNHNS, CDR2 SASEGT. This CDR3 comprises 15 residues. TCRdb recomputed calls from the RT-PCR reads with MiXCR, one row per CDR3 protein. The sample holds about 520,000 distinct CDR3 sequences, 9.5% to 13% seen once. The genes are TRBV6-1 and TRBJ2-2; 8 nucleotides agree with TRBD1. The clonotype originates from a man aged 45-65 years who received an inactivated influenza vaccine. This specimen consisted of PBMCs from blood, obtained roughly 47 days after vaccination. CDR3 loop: CASNDGQGNTGELFF. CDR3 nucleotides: TGTGCCAGCAACGACGGACAGGGGAACACCGGGGAGCTGTTTTTT.